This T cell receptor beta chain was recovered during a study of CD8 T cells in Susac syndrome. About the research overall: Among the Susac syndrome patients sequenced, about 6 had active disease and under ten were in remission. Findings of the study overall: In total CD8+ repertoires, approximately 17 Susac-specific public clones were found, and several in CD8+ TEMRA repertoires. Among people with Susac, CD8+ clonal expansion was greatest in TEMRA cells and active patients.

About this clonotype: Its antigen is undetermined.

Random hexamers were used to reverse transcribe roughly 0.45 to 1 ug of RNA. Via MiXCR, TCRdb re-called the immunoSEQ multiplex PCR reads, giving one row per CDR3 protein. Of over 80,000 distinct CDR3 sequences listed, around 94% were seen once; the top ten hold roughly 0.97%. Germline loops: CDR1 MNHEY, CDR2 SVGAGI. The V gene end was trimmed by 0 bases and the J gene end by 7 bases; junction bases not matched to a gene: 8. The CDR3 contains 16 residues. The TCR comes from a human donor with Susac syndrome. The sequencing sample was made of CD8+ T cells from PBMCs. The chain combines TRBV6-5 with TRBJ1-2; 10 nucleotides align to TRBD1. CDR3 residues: CASSYSRQGAESGYTF. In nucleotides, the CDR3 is TGTGCCAGCAGTTACTCGCGACAGGGGGCTGAAAGTGGCTACACCTTC.